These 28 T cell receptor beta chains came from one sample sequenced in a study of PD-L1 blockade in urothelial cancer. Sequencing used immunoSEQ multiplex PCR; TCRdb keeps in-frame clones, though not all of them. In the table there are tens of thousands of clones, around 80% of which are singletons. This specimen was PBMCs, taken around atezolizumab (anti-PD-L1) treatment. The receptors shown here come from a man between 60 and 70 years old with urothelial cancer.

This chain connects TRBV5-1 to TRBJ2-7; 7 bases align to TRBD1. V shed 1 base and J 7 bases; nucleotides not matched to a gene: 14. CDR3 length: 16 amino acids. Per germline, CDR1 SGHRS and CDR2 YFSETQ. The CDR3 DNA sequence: TGCGCCAGCAGCTTGAGAGGGGGCGTCGGGTCGGCGGAGCAGTACTTC. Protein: CASSLRGGVGSAEQYF.

The CDR3 region is CASSVEGTGGPETQYF. CDR3 DNA: TGTGCCAGCAGCGTAGAAGGGACAGGGGGCCCAGAGACCCAGTACTTC. The V and J genes are TRBV9 and TRBJ2-5, with TRBD1 matching over 12 bases. J was trimmed by 4 bases and V by 0 bases; bases with no gene match: 4. The length of the CDR3 is 16 residues. Germline lookup yields CDR1 SGDLS and CDR2 YYNGEE. Combining the CDR3 with reference TRBV9 and TRBJ2-5 gives the whole variable domain DSGVTQTPKHLITATGQRVTLRCSPRSGDLSVYWYQQSLDQGLQFLIQYYNGEERAKGNILERFSAQQFPDLHSELNLSSLELGDSALYFCASSVEGTGGPETQYFGPGTRLLVL.

The CDR3 loop reads CASSDPGQGNTEAFF. CDR3 nucleotides: TGCGCCAGCAGTGACCCGGGACAGGGGAACACTGAAGCTTTCTTT. The J gene is TRBJ1-1, the V gene TRBV10-2, with 9 bases aligning to TRBD1. Trimming cost V 3 bases and J 1 base; bases outside gene matches: 3. The CDR3 runs 15 residues. Germline values: CDR1 WSHSY, CDR2 SAAADI.

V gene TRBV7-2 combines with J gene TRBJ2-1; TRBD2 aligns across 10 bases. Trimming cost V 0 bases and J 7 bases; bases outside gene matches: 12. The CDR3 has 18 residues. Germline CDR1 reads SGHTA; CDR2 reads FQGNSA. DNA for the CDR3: TGTGCCAGCAGCTTAGCCCACCGGGGTCTAGCGGGAGTTAATGAGCAGTTCTTC. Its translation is CASSLAHRGLAGVNEQFF.

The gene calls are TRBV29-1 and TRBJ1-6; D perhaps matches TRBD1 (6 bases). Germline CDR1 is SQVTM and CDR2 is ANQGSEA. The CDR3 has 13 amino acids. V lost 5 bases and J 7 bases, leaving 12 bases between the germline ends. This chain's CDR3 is CSVTDSPNSPLHF. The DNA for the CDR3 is TGCAGCGTTACGGACAGCCCGAATTCACCCCTCCACTTT.

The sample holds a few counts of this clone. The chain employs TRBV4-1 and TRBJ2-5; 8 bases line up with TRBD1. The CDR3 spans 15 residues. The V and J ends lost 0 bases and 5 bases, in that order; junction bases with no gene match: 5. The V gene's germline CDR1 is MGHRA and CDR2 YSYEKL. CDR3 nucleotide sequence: TGCGCCAGCAGCCAAGATCCCAGGGGGCAGGAGACCCAGTACTTC. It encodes CASSQDPRGQETQYF.

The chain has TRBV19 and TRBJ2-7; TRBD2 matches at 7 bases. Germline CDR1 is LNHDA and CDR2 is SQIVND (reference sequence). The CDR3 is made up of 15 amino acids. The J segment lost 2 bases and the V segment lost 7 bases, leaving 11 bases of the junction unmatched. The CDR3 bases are TGTGCCAGTACCCGGTCGAGCGGGAATGCCTACGAGCAGTACTTC. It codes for CASTRSSGNAYEQYF.

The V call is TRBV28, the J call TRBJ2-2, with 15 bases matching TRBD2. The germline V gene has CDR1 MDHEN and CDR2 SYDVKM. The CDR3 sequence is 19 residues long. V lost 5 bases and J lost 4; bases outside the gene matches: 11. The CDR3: CASSLPGLAGGPGTGELFF. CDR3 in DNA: TGTGCCAGCAGTCTCCCCGGACTAGCGGGAGGGCCGGGCACCGGGGAGCTGTTTTTT.

The CDR3 DNA reads as TGTGCCGCCGGGGGGAGTTCCAATCAGCCCCAGCATTTT. This codes for CAAGGSSNQPQHF. This rearrangement joins TRBV6-1 to TRBJ1-5; possibly TRBD1 for D (5 bases). Germline V gene lookup returns CDR1 MNHNS and CDR2 SASEGT. V gave up 11 bases and J gave up 3 bases, with 14 bases separating them. The CDR3 loop spans 13 amino acids.

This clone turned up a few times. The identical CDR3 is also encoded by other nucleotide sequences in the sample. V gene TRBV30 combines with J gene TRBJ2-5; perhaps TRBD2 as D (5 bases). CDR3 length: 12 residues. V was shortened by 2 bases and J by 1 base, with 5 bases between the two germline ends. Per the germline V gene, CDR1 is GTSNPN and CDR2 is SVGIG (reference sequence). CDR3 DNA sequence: TGTGCCTGGAGTAGCGGCCAAGAGACCCAGTACTTC. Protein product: CAWSSGQETQYF. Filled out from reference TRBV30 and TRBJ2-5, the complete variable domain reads SQTIHQWPATLVQPVGSPLSLECTVEGTSNPNLYWYRQAAGRGLQLLFYSVGIGQISSEVPQNLSASRPQDRQFILSSKKLLLSDSGFYLCAWSSGQETQYFGPGTRLLVL.

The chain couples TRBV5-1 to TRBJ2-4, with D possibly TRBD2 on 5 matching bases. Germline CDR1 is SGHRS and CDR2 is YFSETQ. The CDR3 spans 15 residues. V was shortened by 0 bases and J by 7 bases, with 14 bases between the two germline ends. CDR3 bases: TGCGCCAGCAGCTTGGGTTCTAGCCCGTGGAACATTCAGTACTTC. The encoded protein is CASSLGSSPWNIQYF.

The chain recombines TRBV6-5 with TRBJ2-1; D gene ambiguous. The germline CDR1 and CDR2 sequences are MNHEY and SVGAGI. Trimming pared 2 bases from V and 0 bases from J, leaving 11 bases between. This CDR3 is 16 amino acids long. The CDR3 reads CASSYTQASSYNEQFF. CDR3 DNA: TGTGCCAGCAGTTACACCCAGGCGAGCTCCTACAATGAGCAGTTCTTC.

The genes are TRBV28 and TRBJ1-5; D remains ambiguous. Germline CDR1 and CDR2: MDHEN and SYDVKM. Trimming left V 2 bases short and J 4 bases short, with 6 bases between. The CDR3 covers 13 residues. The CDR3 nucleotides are TGTGCCAGCAGTTTAATCTCGAATCAGCCCCAGCATTTT. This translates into CASSLISNQPQHF.

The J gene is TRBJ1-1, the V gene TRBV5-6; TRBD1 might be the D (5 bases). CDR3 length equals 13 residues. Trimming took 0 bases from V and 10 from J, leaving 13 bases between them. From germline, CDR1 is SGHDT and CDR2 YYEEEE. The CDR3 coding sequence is TGTGCCAGCAGCTTGGCCGACAGCGATGGAGCTTTCTTT. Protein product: CASSLADSDGAFF.

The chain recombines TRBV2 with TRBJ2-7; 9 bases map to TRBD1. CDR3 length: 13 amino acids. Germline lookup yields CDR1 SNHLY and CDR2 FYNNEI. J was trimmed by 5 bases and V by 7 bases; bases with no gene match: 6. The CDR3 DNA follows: TGTGCCAGCAACCCGGGACAGGGTGACGAGCAGTACTTC. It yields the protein CASNPGQGDEQYF.

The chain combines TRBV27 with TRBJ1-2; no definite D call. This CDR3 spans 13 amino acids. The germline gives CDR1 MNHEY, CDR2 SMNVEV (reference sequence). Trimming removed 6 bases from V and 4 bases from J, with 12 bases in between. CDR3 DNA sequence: TGTGCCAGCAGCTCCACGGGAGGCTATGGCTACACCTTC. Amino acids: CASSSTGGYGYTF.

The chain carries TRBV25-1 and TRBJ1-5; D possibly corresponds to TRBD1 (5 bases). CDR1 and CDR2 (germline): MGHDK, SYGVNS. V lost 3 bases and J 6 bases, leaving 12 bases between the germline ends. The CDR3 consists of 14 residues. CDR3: CASSDSGFGQPQHF. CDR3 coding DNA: TGTGCCAGCAGTGACTCAGGGTTCGGTCAGCCCCAGCATTTT.

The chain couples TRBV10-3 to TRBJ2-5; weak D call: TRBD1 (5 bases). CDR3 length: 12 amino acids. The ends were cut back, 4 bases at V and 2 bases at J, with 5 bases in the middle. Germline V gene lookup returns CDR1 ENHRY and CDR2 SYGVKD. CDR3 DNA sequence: TGTGCCATCAGTGGGACACAAGAGACCCAGTACTTC. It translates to CAISGTQETQYF.

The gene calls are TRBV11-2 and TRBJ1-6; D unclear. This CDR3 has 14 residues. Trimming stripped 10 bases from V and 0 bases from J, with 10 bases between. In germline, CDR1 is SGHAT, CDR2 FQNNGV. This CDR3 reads CATTESSYNSPLHF. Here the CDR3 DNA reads TGTGCCACCACGGAGAGCTCCTATAATTCACCCCTCCACTTT.

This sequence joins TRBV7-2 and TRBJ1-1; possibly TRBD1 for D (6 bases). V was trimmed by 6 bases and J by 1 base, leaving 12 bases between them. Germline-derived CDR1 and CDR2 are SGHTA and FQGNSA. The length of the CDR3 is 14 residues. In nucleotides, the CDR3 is TGTGCCAGCAGTAAACAGGGTGGGAACACTGAAGCTTTCTTT. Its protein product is CASSKQGGNTEAFF.

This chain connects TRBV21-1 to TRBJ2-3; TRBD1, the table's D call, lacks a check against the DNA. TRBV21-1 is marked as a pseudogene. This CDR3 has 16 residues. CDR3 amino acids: CASSAGTGKKTDTQYF. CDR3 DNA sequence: TGTGCCAGCAGCGCGGGGACAGGGAAAAAGACAGATACGCAGTATTTT.

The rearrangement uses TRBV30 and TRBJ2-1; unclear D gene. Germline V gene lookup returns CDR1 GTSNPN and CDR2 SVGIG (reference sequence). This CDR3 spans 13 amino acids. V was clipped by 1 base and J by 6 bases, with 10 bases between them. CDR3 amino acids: CAWSAGISNEQFF. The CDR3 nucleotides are TGTGCCTGGAGTGCAGGAATATCCAATGAGCAGTTCTTC.

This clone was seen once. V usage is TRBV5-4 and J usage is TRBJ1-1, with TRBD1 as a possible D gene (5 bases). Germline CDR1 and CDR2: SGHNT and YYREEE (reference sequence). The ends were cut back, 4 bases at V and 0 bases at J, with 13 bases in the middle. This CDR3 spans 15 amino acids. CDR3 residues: CASSPGGTLNTEAFF. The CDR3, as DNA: TGTGCCAGCAGCCCCGGGGGGACTTTGAACACTGAAGCTTTCTTT.

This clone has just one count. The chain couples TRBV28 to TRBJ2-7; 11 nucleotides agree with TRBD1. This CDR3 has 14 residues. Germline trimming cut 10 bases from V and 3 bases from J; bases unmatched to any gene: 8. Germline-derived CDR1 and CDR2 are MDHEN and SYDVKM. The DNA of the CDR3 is TGTGCCATTCGACCCGGGACAGGGGGCTACGAGCAGTACTTC. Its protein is CAIRPGTGGYEQYF.

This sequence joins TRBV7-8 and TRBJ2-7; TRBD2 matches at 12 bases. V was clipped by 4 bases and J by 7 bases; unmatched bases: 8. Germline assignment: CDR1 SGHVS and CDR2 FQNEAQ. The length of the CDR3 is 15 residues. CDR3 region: CASSWRLAGDGEQYF. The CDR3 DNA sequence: TGTGCCAGCAGCTGGCGACTAGCGGGAGACGGGGAGCAGTACTTC.

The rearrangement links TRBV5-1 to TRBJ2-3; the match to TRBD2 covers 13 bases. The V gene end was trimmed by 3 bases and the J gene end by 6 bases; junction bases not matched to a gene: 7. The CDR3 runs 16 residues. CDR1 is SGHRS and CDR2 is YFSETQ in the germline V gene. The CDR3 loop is CASSSGGLAGLDTQYF. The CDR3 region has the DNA TGCGCCAGCAGCTCAGGGGGACTAGCGGGGTTGGATACGCAGTATTTT. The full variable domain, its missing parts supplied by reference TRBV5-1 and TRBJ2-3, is KAGVTQTPRYLIKTRGQQVTLSCSPISGHRSVSWYQQTPGQGLQFLFEYFSETQRNKGNFPGRFSGRQFSNSRSEMNVSTLELGDSALYLCASSSGGLAGLDTQYFGPGTRLTVL.

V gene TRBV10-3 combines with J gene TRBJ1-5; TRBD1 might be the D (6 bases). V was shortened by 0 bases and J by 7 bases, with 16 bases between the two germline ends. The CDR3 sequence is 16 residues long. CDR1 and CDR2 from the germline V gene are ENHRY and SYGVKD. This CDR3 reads CAISESRNREGQPQHF. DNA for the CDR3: TGTGCCATCAGTGAGTCGAGGAACAGGGAAGGGCAGCCCCAGCATTTT.

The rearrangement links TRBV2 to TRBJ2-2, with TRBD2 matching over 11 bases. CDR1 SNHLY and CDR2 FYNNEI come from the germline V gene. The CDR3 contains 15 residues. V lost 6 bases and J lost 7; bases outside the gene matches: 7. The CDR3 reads CASRVAGGSGGELFF. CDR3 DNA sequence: TGTGCCAGCAGGGTAGCGGGAGGGTCAGGCGGGGAGCTGTTTTTT.